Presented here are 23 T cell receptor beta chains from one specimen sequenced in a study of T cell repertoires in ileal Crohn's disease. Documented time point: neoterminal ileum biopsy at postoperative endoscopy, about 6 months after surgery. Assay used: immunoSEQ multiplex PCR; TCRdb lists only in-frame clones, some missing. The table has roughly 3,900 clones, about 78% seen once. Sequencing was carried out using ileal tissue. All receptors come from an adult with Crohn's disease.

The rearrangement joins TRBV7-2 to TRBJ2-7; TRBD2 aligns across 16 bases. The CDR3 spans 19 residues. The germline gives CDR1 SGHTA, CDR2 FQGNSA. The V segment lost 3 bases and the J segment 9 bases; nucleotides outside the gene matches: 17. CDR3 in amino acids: CASSLIGGLAGGRQYGQYF. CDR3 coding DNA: TGTGCCAGCAGCTTGATTGGGGGACTAGCGGGGGGGCGTCAGTATGGGCAGTACTTC.

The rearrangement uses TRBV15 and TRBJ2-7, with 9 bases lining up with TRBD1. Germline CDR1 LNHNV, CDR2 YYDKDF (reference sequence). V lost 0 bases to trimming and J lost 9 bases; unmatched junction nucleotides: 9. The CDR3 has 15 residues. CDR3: CATSREGRQGGSQYF. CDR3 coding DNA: TGTGCCACCAGCAGAGAAGGTCGACAGGGGGGATCGCAGTACTTC.

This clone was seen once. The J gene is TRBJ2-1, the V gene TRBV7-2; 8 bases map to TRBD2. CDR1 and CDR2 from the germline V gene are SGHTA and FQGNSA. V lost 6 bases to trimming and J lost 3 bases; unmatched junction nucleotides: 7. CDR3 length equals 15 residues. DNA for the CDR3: TGTGCCAGCAGGCGACCGGGAGGGGACTACAATGAGCAGTTCTTC. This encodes CASRRPGGDYNEQFF.

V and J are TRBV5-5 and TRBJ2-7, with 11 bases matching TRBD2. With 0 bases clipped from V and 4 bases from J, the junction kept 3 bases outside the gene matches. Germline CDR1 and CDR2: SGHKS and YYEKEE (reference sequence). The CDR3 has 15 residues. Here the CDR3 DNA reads TGTGCCAGCAGCTTGGCCCTAGCGGGGGGATACGAGCAGTACTTC. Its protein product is CASSLALAGGYEQYF.

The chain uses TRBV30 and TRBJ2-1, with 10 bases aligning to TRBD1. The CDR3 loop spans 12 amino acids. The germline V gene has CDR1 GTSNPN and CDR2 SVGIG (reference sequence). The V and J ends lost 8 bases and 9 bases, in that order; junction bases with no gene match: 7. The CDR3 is CAGRDRGGEQFF. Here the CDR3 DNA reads TGTGCCGGCCGGGACAGGGGCGGTGAGCAGTTCTTC.

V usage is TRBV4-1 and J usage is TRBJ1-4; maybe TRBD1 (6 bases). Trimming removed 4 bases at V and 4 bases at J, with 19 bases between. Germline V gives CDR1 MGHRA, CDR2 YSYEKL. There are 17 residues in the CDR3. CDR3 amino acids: CASSLRGSGQINEKLFF. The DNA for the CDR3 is TGCGCCAGCAGCCTCCGCGGATCGGGACAAATTAATGAAAAACTGTTTTTT.

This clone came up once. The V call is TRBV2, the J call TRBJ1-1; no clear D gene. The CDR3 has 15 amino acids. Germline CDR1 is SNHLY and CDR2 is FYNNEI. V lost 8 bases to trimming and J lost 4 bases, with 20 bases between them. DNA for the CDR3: TGTGCCAGCCGCCCGGAATGGGTGTCGGGCACTGAAGCTTTCTTT. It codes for CASRPEWVSGTEAFF.

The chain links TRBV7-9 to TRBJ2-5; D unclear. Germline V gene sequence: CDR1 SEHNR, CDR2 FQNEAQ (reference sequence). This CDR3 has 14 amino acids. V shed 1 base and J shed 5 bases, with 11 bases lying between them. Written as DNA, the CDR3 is TGTGCCAGCAGCTTAGTTTCGGGTTTGGAGACCCAGTACTTC. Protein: CASSLVSGLETQYF.

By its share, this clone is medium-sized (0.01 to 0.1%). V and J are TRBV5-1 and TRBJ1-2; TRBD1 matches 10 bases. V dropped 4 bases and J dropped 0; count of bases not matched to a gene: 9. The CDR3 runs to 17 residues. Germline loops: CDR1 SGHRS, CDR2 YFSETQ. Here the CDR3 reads CASSEGTGAPANYGYTF. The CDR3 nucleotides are TGCGCCAGCAGCGAGGGGACAGGGGCGCCGGCTAACTATGGCTACACCTTC.

The CDR3: CASSPGTGGTTEAFF. As DNA, the CDR3 is TGTGCCAGCTCACCGGGGACAGGGGGGACCACTGAAGCTTTCTTT. The V and J genes are TRBV18 and TRBJ1-1, with 11 positions matching TRBD1. With V trimmed by 3 bases and J by 4 bases, 4 bases remained unmatched. The CDR3 runs to 15 residues. Germline CDR1 is KGHSH and CDR2 is LQKENI.

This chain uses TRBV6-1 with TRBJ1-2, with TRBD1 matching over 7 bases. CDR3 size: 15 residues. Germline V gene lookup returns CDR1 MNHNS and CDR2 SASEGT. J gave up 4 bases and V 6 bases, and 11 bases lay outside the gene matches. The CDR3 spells CASSYDREGGYGYTF. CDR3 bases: TGTGCCAGCAGCTATGACAGGGAAGGAGGCTATGGCTACACCTTC.

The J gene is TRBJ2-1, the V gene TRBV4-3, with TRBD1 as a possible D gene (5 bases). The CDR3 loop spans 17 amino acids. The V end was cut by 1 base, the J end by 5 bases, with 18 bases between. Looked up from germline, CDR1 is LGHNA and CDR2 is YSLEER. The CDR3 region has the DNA TGCGCCAGCAGCCAAGTAGTCCGGCAGGGTGGCGACAATGAGCAGTTCTTC. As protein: CASSQVVRQGGDNEQFF.

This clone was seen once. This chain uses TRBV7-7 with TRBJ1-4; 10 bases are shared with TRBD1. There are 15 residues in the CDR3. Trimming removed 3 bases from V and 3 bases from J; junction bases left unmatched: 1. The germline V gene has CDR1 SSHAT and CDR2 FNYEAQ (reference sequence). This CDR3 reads CASSLGQGPNEKLFF. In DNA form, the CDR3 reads TGTGCCAGCAGCTTGGGACAGGGGCCTAATGAAAAACTGTTTTTT. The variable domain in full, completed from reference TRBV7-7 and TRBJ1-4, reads GAGVSQSPRYKVTKRGQDVTLRCDPISSHATLYWYQQALGQGPEFLTYFNYEAQPDKSGLPSDRFSAERPEGSISTLTIQRTEQRDSAMYRCASSLGQGPNEKLFFGSGTQLSVL.

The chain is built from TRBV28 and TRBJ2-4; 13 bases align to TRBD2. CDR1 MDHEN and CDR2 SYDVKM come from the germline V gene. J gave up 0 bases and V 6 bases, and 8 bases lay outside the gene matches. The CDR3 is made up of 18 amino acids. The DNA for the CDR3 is TGTGCCAGCAGCCCGGGACTAGCGGGGACCTTAGCCAAAAACATTCAGTACTTC. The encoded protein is CASSPGLAGTLAKNIQYF.

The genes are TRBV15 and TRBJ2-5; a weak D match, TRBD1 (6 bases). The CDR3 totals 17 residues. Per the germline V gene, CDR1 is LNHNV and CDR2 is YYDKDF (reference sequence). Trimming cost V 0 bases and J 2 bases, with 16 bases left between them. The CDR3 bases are TGTGCCACCAGCAGAGATCAGTCAGGGGCCACTCAAGAGACCCAGTACTTC. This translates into CATSRDQSGATQETQYF.

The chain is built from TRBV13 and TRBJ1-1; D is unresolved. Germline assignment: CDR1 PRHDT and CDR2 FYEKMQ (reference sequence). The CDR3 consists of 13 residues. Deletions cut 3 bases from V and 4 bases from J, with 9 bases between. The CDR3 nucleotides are TGTGCCAGCAGCTTGGCACGGGGCACTGAAGCTTTCTTT. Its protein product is CASSLARGTEAFF.

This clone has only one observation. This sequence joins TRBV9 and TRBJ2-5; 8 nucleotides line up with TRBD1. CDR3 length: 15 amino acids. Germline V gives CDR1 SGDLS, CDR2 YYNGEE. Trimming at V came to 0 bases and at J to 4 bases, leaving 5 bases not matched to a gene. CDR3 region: CASSVGDRGIETQYF. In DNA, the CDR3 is TGTGCCAGCAGCGTAGGTGACAGGGGTATAGAGACCCAGTACTTC.

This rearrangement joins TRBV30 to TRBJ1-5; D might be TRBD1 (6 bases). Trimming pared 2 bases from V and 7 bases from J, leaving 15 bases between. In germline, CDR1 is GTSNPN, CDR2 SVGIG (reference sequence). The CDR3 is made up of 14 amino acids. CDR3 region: CAWSSTGRGQPQHF. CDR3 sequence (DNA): TGTGCCTGGAGTAGTACGGGGAGGGGGCAGCCCCAGCATTTT.

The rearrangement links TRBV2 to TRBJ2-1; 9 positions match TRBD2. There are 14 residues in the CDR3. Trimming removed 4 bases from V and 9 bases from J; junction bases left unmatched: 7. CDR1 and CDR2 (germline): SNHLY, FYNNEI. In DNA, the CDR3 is TGTGCCAGCAGTGTTGCGGGGGGGCTGGTTGAGCAGTTCTTC. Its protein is CASSVAGGLVEQFF.

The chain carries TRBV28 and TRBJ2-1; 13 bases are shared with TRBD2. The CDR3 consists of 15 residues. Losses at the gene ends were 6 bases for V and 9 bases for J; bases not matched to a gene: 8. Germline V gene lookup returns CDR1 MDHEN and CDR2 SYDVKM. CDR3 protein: CASSLGLAGDTEQFF. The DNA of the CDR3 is TGTGCCAGCAGCCTAGGACTAGCGGGGGATACTGAGCAGTTCTTC.

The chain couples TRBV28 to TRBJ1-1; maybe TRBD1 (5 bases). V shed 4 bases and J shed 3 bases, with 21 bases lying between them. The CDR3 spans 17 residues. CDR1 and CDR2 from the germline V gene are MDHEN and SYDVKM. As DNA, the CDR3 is TGTGCCAGCAGTTCCACCACAGGTCGTTCCTTGGACACTGAAGCTTTCTTT. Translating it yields CASSSTTGRSLDTEAFF.

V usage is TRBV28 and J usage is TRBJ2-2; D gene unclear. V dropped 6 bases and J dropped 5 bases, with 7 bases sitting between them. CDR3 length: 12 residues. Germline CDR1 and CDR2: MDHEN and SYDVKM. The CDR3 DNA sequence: TGTGCCAGCAGCCCGAGGACCGGGGAGCTGTTTTTT. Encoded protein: CASSPRTGELFF.

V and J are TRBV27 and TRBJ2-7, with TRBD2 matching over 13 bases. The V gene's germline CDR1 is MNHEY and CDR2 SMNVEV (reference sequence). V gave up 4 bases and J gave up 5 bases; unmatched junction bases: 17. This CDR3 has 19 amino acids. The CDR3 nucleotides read TGTGCCAGCAGTTACCGATTAGGACTAGCGGGGGCAAGCGTACACGAGCAGTACTTC. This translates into CASSYRLGLAGASVHEQYF.